The 15 T cell receptor beta chains presented below share a single source sample, sequenced in a study of neurological immune-mediated disorders. TCRdb reanalysed the 5' RACE reads using MiXCR and keeps one entry per CDR3 protein. Here the sample spans roughly 34,000 distinct CDR3 sequences, approximately 13% being singletons. Time point here: longitudinal time-point 2. The sample taken for sequencing was PBMCs. The receptors were gathered from a woman between 35 and 50 years old in good health.

The sample holds many counts of this clonotype. This chain links TRBV12-3 or TRBV12-4 with TRBJ2-2; 7 nucleotides align to TRBD1. The CDR3 totals 15 residues. V dropped 6 bases and J dropped 1; count of bases not matched to a gene: 5. This CDR3 reads CASSLGQMNTGELFF. In DNA form, the CDR3 reads TGTGCCAGCAGCTTGGGACAGATGAACACCGGGGAGCTGTTTTTT.

This clonotype has a count of ten or more. This chain connects TRBV10-3 to TRBJ2-2; maybe TRBD1 (6 bases). The CDR3 contains 16 residues. From germline, CDR1 is ENHRY and CDR2 SYGVKD. Trimming shortened V by 2 bases and J by 1 base, and 11 bases separated the two germline ends. DNA for the CDR3: TGTGCCATCAGTGAGGAGGGCAGGGGGAACACCGGGGAGCTGTTTTTT. It specifies CAISEEGRGNTGELFF.

The table lists this clonotype with many counts. The chain combines TRBV6-5 with TRBJ2-5; D unresolved. V lost 2 bases, J lost 5 bases, and 12 bases lay in between. The CDR3 covers 14 residues. Germline V gives CDR1 MNHEY, CDR2 SVGAGI. The CDR3 coding sequence is TGTGCCAGCAGTTACGGGCGCCTCGGGGAGACCCAGTACTTC. This encodes CASSYGRLGETQYF.

Many counts were recorded for this clonotype. The chain employs TRBV20-1 and TRBJ2-2, with TRBD1 matching over 8 bases. The CDR3 runs to 16 residues. Per germline, CDR1 DFQATT and CDR2 SNEGSKA (reference sequence). V was clipped by 5 bases and J by 4 bases; unmatched bases: 12. Written as DNA, the CDR3 is TGCAGTGCTCCGGAACCCGGACAGGGACTCACCGGGGAGCTGTTTTTT. This codes for CSAPEPGQGLTGELFF.

Many counts were recorded for this clonotype. This sequence joins TRBV20-1 and TRBJ2-5; 14 nucleotides line up with TRBD2. The CDR3 runs to 16 residues. V lost 4 bases and J lost 5; bases outside the gene matches: 9. CDR1 and CDR2 (germline): DFQATT, SNEGSKA (reference sequence). This chain's CDR3 is CSATGTSGSRKETQYF. DNA for the CDR3: TGCAGTGCTACGGGGACTAGCGGGAGCAGGAAGGAGACCCAGTACTTC.

The table lists this clonotype with many counts. The rearrangement links TRBV9 to TRBJ1-5; D is perhaps TRBD1 (6 bases). The CDR3 totals 15 residues. Trimming left V 4 bases short and J 4 bases short, with 15 bases between. CDR1 is SGDLS and CDR2 is YYNGEE in the germline V gene. The CDR3 region is CASSLSGTPNQPQHF. CDR3 in DNA: TGTGCCAGCAGCCTTTCCGGGACACCGAATCAGCCCCAGCATTTT.

This clonotype was seen at least ten times. Sequence at one end of the junction differs from germline and may be a read error. The V gene is TRBV4-2, the J gene TRBJ2-7, with no clear D. This CDR3 region has 13 residues. Germline V CDR1 and CDR2: LGHNA, YNFKEQ. The DNA of the CDR3 is TGTGCCAACAGCCAAGTCGGTAGCAACGAGCAGTACTTC. Protein product: CANSQVGSNEQYF.

For the CDR3, the DNA is TGCAGTGCATCGCAGGGCGGGACCGGGGAGCTGTTTTTT. Residues: CSASQGGTGELFF. The rearrangement links TRBV20-1 to TRBJ2-2; TRBD1 or TRBD2 may be the D gene (5 bases each). The CDR3 runs 13 residues. The V gene's germline CDR1 is DFQATT and CDR2 SNEGSKA (reference sequence). The V and J ends lost 6 bases and 5 bases respectively, with 13 bases between them.

This clonotype was seen at least ten times. The chain links TRBV7-2 to TRBJ2-1; 11 bases are a match to TRBD2. Germline V gives CDR1 SGHTA, CDR2 FQGNSA. This CDR3 contains 21 residues. Germline trimming cut 2 bases from V and 4 bases from J; bases unmatched to any gene: 19. The CDR3 DNA is TGTGCCAGCAGCTTATGGTCCCCCAGGACGTTAGCGGGAGGGACATACAATGAGCAGTTCTTC. It codes for CASSLWSPRTLAGGTYNEQFF. The full variable domain, its missing parts supplied by reference TRBV7-2 and TRBJ2-1, is GAGVSQSPSNKVTEKGKDVELRCDPISGHTALYWYRQSLGQGLEFLIYFQGNSAPDKSGLPSDRFSAERTGGSVSTLTIQRTQQEDSAVYLCASSLWSPRTLAGGTYNEQFFGPGTRLTVL.

This clonotype showed up many times. The chain couples TRBV7-9 to TRBJ2-3, with D perhaps TRBD2 (6 bases). CDR1 SEHNR and CDR2 FQNEAQ come from the germline V gene (reference sequence). This CDR3 comprises 14 residues. V gave up 5 bases and J gave up 4 bases, with 13 bases separating them. The CDR3 spells CASSLTGGSDTQYF. The CDR3 region has the DNA TGTGCCAGCAGCCTTACTGGGGGGTCAGATACGCAGTATTTT.

This clonotype was observed many times. This chain connects TRBV7-6 to TRBJ2-7; 8 bases map to TRBD1. The CDR3 is made up of 14 amino acids. With 5 bases clipped from V and 0 bases from J, the junction kept 3 bases outside the gene matches. Germline CDR1 reads SGHVS; CDR2 reads FNYEAQ. CDR3 DNA sequence: TGTGCCAGCAGCCGGACAGGGAGCTCCTACGAGCAGTACTTC. It yields the protein CASSRTGSSYEQYF.

This clonotype was detected only a few times. The V and J genes are TRBV19 and TRBJ1-1; D may be TRBD1 (5 bases). CDR3 length equals 14 residues. Trimming cost V 7 bases and J 6 bases, with 18 bases left between them. Per germline, CDR1 LNHDA and CDR2 SQIVND (reference sequence). CDR3 nucleotides: TGTGCCAGTAAAGCGGGGCATTCATTTCCTGAAGCTTTCTTT. This gives the protein CASKAGHSFPEAFF.

This clonotype was detected many times. The CDR3 reads CASSRRDNYTEAFF. The CDR3 coding sequence is TGTGCCAGCAGCCGCCGGGACAACTACACTGAAGCTTTCTTT. This chain links TRBV7-3 with TRBJ1-1, with a possible D match to TRBD1 (6 bases). The CDR3 length is 14 residues. V was cut by 5 bases and J by 3 bases, with 13 bases left in between. Germline CDR1 is SGHTA and CDR2 is FQGTGA.

This clonotype was observed many times. This chain joins TRBV20-1 and TRBJ2-2, with 13 bases lining up with TRBD2. This CDR3 comprises 16 residues. The junction had 4 bases not matched to a gene; V was cut back by 1 base and J by 5 bases. Germline V gene sequence: CDR1 DFQATT, CDR2 SNEGSKA (reference sequence). This CDR3 is CSARAGTSGKTGELFF. In nucleotides, the CDR3 is TGCAGTGCTAGAGCCGGGACTAGCGGGAAGACCGGGGAGCTGTTTTTT.

The sample holds many counts of this clonotype. J is TRBJ2-1 and V is TRBV5-1; the D gene is possibly TRBD2 (7 bases). CDR3 length: 15 residues. Trimming took off 2 bases at V and 2 bases at J, with 11 bases between the two ends. In germline, CDR1 is SGHRS, CDR2 YFSETQ. DNA of the CDR3: TGCGCCAGCAGCTTTGACGGGGGGCCCTACAATGAGCAGTTCTTC. It encodes CASSFDGGPYNEQFF.